This is a list of T cell receptor beta chains from one sample in a study of lymphopenia after photon versus proton radiotherapy. TCRdb keeps only in-frame clones here, not all; method: immunoSEQ multiplex PCR. There are 77,000 or so clones in the sample; around 83% occur only once, and about 1.3% lies in the top ten. Sequencing used peripheral blood, obtained from a patient treated with proton-based radiotherapy. Source of these receptors: a man aged 55 to 69 with pancreatic cancer. CDR3s include the opening cysteine and the closing phenylalanine or tryptophan. D genes are given only for firm matches. Size values are once, few and many counts, or a class for expanded clones, and some rows have none.

>TRBJ1-5|-|-|TRBV18
TGTGCCAGCTCACCATGGGGGTCGGGTAGCAATCAGCCCCAGCATTTT
CASSPWGSGSNQPQHF
>TRBJ2-5|-|-|TRBV2
TGTGCCAGCACCACTCTCGGAGAGACCCAGTACTTC
CASTTLGETQYF
>TRBJ1-2|-|TRBD1|TRBV7-2
TGTGCCAGCAGCTTAGAGTGGAGCCGGGACAGGGATGGCTACACCTTC
CASSLEWSRDRDGYTF
>TRBJ2-2|once|TRBD2|TRBV5-1
TGCGCCAGCAGCAAAGGACTAGCGGGAGGGGTTGTGAACGGGGAGCTGTTTTTT
CASSKGLAGGVVNGELFF
>TRBJ1-4|few|-|TRBV7-9
TGTGCCAGCAGCTTAGACGGGGGTGAGCGTGAAAAACTGTTTTTT
CASSLDGGEREKLFF
>TRBJ1-1|-|-|TRBV5-1
TGCGCCAGCAGCTTGGGAGGGGCGAAGAACACTGAAGCTTTCTTT
CASSLGGAKNTEAFF
>TRBJ1-4|-|TRBD1|TRBV30
TGTGCCTGGAGCGGGACAGGGGGCTTTGAAAAACTGTTTTTT
CAWSGTGGFEKLFF
>TRBJ1-5|-|-|TRBV23-1
TGCGCCAGCCCCGCAGGTGGGACCGTCGGGAATCAGCCCCAGCATTTT
CASPAGGTVGNQPQHF
>TRBJ2-3|-|-|TRBV7-6
TGTGCCAGCAGCTTAGAGGTCTCAGTAGCCACAGATACGCAGTATTTT
CASSLEVSVATDTQYF
>TRBJ2-1|-|TRBD2|TRBV6-5
TGTGCCAGTAGGCGGGGGGAGGGGTATGAGCAGTTCTTC
CASRRGEGYEQFF
>TRBJ1-1|once|-|TRBV27
TGTGCCAGCAGTTTAAATGGTCAATGGGGCAACACTGAAGCTTTCTTT
CASSLNGQWGNTEAFF
>TRBJ1-1|-|-|TRBV11-2
TGTGCCGCCAGTGGTACGGGTCGGTCTGAAGCTTTCTTT
CAASGTGRSEAFF
>TRBJ1-5|-|TRBD1|TRBV6-6
TGTGCCAGCAGTCCAGACAGGGGTTCGGCTCAGCCCCAGCATTTT
CASSPDRGSAQPQHF
>TRBJ1-1|-|-|TRBV30
TGTGCCTGGAGTAGAAGGGTACCAGGGAACACTGAAGCTTTCTTT
CAWSRRVPGNTEAFF
>TRBJ2-1|-|-|TRBV6-5
TGTGCCAGCAGTTACGCGGGACAGATGAACAATGAGCAGTTCTTC
CASSYAGQMNNEQFF
>TRBJ1-4|-|-|TRBV5-1
TGCGCCAGCAGCCCCCGGGACACAGTTTTGGAAAAACTGTTTTTT
CASSPRDTVLEKLFF
>TRBJ1-2|-|TRBD1|TRBV6-1
TGTGCCAGCAGGACTCCGGGACAGGGCTACACCTTC
CASRTPGQGYTF
>TRBJ2-7|once|-|TRBV11-3
TGTGCCAGCAGCTTAGGCCCCCGTGTTGGAGGGAGCGAGCAGTACTTC
CASSLGPRVGGSEQYF
>TRBJ1-2|-|-|TRBV18
TGTGCCAGCTCACCGGTGGGGGCCCCTTATGGCTACACCTTC
CASSPVGAPYGYTF
>TRBJ2-7|-|TRBD2|TRBV11-3
TGTGCCAGCAGTTCAACCGGGACTAGCAGCCACGAGCAGTACTTC
CASSSTGTSSHEQYF
>TRBJ2-7|-|-|TRBV5-1
TGCGCCAGCAGCTTGGGACCCTTTGGGGTGGCTGGGGAGCAGTACTTC
CASSLGPFGVAGEQYF
>TRBJ1-6|-|-|TRBV20-1
TGCAGTGCTACGCCTGCCCCCCTCCACTTT
CSATPAPLHF
>TRBJ2-1|-|-|TRBV7-6
TGTGCCAGCAGCTTAAGGGCTAGCGCGAATGAGCAGTTCTTC
CASSLRASANEQFF
>TRBJ2-5|-|-|TRBV27
TGTGCCAGCAGTTTATGGGGCTTGGGGACAAGGGACCAGTACTTC
CASSLWGLGTRDQYF
>TRBJ2-5|-|TRBD1|TRBV5-6
TGTGCCAGCAGCCATGACAGGGATCAAGAGACCCAGTACTTC
CASSHDRDQETQYF
>TRBJ2-7|once|TRBD1|TRBV7-9
TGTGCCAGCAGGGACAGGGGGTCGGGAGGGTTCCCCCGACCATACGAGCAGTACTTC
CASRDRGSGGFPRPYEQYF
>TRBJ2-7|-|-|TRBV7-9
TGTGCCAGCAGCTTAGCGGCGGCCTACGAGCAGTACTTC
CASSLAAAYEQYF
>TRBJ2-6|-|-|TRBV7-3
TGTGCCAGCAGCTTAACGAAGGCTGGGGCCAACGTCCTGACTTTC
CASSLTKAGANVLTF